A single sample gave rise to the 28 T cell receptor beta chains below, sequenced in a study of monozygotic twins with inflammatory bowel disease. TCRdb derives one entry per CDR3 protein from the 5' RACE reads, leaving out DNA. The sample table sets out some 210,000 distinct CDR3 sequences. The sequencing sample was made of blood. The receptor set was obtained from a human donor with ulcerative colitis or Crohn's disease, or a healthy co-twin of an affected twin (not recorded which).

V is TRBV19 and J is TRBJ1-1; the D call from TCRdb, TRBD1, cannot be confirmed without DNA. This CDR3 is built from 15 residues. The germline V gene encodes CDR1 LNHDA and CDR2 SQIVND (reference sequence). CDR3: CASAGTGGLWTEAFF.

The gene calls are TRBV10-3 and TRBJ1-1. Germline CDR1 and CDR2: ENHRY and SYGVKD. The CDR3 totals 12 residues. The CDR3 sequence: CASRALNTEAFF.

This rearrangement joins TRBV27 to TRBJ1-2; the D gene TCRdb calls, TRBD1, cannot be checked with no DNA. The CDR3 extends over 15 amino acids. In germline, CDR1 is MNHEY, CDR2 SMNVEV (reference sequence). CDR3 sequence: CASVPTPGASYGYTF.

The chain recombines TRBV7-9 with TRBJ1-5; the TCRdb D gene call, TRBD1, has no DNA to confirm it. The CDR3 spans 17 residues. CDR1 is SEHNR, CDR2 FQNEAQ, per germline (reference sequence). Here the CDR3 reads CASSSLGLGQNNQPQHF.

The chain combines TRBV5-1 with TRBJ2-1. CDR3 length: 14 amino acids. Germline CDR1 SGHRS, CDR2 YFSETQ. The CDR3 sequence is CASSLRGSYNEQFF. Full variable domain (outside the CDR3, taken from reference TRBV5-1 and TRBJ2-1): KAGVTQTPRYLIKTRGQQVTLSCSPISGHRSVSWYQQTPGQGLQFLFEYFSETQRNKGNFPGRFSGRQFSNSRSEMNVSTLELGDSALYLCASSLRGSYNEQFFGPGTRLTVL.

This CDR3 is CASSRRDRVGTEAFF. The rearrangement joins TRBV7-9 to TRBJ1-1; TCRdb's D gene call, TRBD1, goes unchecked for lack of DNA. CDR3 length equals 15 residues. Looked up from germline, CDR1 is SEHNR and CDR2 is FQNEAQ (reference sequence).

This sequence joins TRBV5-5 and TRBJ1-6; absent DNA, TCRdb's TRBD1 call cannot be checked. The CDR3 totals 16 residues. Germline V gene lookup returns CDR1 SGHKS and CDR2 YYEKEE (reference sequence). CDR3 in amino acids: CASSLETQGRRSPLHF.

The chain uses TRBV5-1 and TRBJ2-7; as DNA is missing, the TRBD1 call by TCRdb cannot be tested. Germline V gene sequence: CDR1 SGHRS, CDR2 YFSETQ. This CDR3 contains 15 residues. CDR3 in amino acids: CASSLGDRVTYEQYF.

This chain uses TRBV15 with TRBJ1-1; lacking DNA, the TRBD1 call made by TCRdb goes unchecked. This CDR3 is built from 13 residues. CDR1 is LNHNV, CDR2 YYDKDF, per germline (reference sequence). The CDR3 spells CATSRDRGTEAFF.

The chain carries TRBV5-4 and TRBJ1-1. CDR3 size: 17 residues. Germline-derived CDR1 and CDR2 are SGHNT and YYREEE (reference sequence). CDR3 loop: CASSLDPPWDMNTEAFF.

The V gene is TRBV27, the J gene TRBJ2-1. This CDR3 region has 17 residues. CDR1 and CDR2 from the germline V gene are MNHEY and SMNVEV (reference sequence). CDR3 loop: CASSSSIASWLYNEQFF.

V gene TRBV29-1 combines with J gene TRBJ1-1; TCRdb gives TRBD1 as the D gene, but with no DNA this cannot be confirmed. Germline V CDR1 and CDR2: SQVTM, ANQGSEA. This CDR3 contains 14 residues. The CDR3 loop is CSAYGQGRRTEAFF. Complete variable domain (other parts from reference TRBV29-1 and TRBJ1-1): SAVISQKPSRDICQRGTSLTIQCQVDSQVTMMFWYRQQPGQSLTLIATANQGSEATYESGFVIDKFPISRPNLTFSTLTVSNMSPEDSSIYLCSAYGQGRRTEAFFGQGTRLTVV.

The chain recombines TRBV6-5 with TRBJ2-3; the TCRdb call, TRBD2, lacks DNA for checking. CDR1 is MNHEY, CDR2 SVGAGI, per germline. This CDR3 region has 15 residues. This chain's CDR3 is CASSYSVGGTDTQYF.

V usage is TRBV19 and J usage is TRBJ1-2; TCRdb picks TRBD1, but there is no DNA to check that call. Germline V CDR1 and CDR2: LNHDA, SQIVND (reference sequence). CDR3 size: 17 residues. CDR3 protein: CASTILGQIEGLYGYTF.

The chain joins TRBV5-5 to TRBJ1-3; the D call from TCRdb, TRBD1, cannot be confirmed without DNA. CDR1 and CDR2 from the germline V gene are SGHKS and YYEKEE (reference sequence). This CDR3 comprises 16 residues. Here the CDR3 reads CASSPTGTAPGNTIYF. Full variable domain (outside the CDR3, taken from reference TRBV5-5 and TRBJ1-3): DAGVTQSPTHLIKTRGQQVTLRCSPISGHKSVSWYQQVLGQGPQFIFQYYEKEERGRGNFPDRFSARQFPNYSSELNVNALLLGDSALYLCASSPTGTAPGNTIYFGEGSWLTVV.

The J gene is TRBJ1-5, the V gene TRBV7-2; checking the TCRdb D call of TRBD1 is not possible without DNA. Per germline, CDR1 SGHTA and CDR2 FQGNSA. The CDR3 runs 14 residues. The CDR3 region is CASTPTDLDQPQHF. The variable domain in full, with the rest retrieved from reference TRBV7-2 and TRBJ1-5, is GAGVSQSPSNKVTEKGKDVELRCDPISGHTALYWYRQSLGQGLEFLIYFQGNSAPDKSGLPSDRFSAERTGGSVSTLTIQRTQQEDSAVYLCASTPTDLDQPQHFGDGTRLSIL.

The rearrangement joins TRBV29-1 to TRBJ1-3. The CDR3 is 13 amino acids. Per germline, CDR1 SQVTM and CDR2 ANQGSEA. CDR3 amino acids: CSVVDNPGNTIYF.

The chain employs TRBV20-1 and TRBJ1-1. Looked up from germline, CDR1 is DFQATT and CDR2 is SNEGSKA (reference sequence). The CDR3 length is 11 residues. The CDR3 region is CSAKPNTEAFF.

CDR3 amino acids: CASRHGGWPYEQYF. This chain joins TRBV12-3 or TRBV12-4 and TRBJ2-7; the D gene TCRdb calls, TRBD1, cannot be checked with no DNA. This CDR3 has 14 residues.

The chain employs TRBV5-1 and TRBJ1-5; the TCRdb call, TRBD1, lacks DNA for checking. This CDR3 has 14 amino acids. Germline CDR1 SGHRS, CDR2 YFSETQ. The CDR3 sequence is CASSLTTGVQPQHF.

The chain's CDR3 is CASSELLPKDYEQFF. The chain uses TRBV6-1 and TRBJ2-1; TCRdb gives TRBD2 as the D gene, but with no DNA this cannot be confirmed. There are 15 residues in the CDR3. Germline CDR1 and CDR2: MNHNS and SASEGT.

The CDR3 protein is CASSEGSSPNTEAFF. The chain recombines TRBV2 with TRBJ1-1; TCRdb's D call of TRBD1 is untestable without DNA. Germline CDR1 SNHLY, CDR2 FYNNEI. The CDR3 length is 15 residues.

CDR3 protein: CASSLGGAGANEKLFF. The chain recombines TRBV7-6 with TRBJ1-4. CDR1 is SGHVS and CDR2 is FNYEAQ in the germline V gene. The CDR3 is 16 amino acids. Full variable domain (missing parts from reference TRBV7-6 and TRBJ1-4): GAGVSQSPRYKVTKRGQDVALRCDPISGHVSLYWYRQALGQGPEFLTYFNYEAQQDKSGLPNDRFSAERPEGSISTLTIQRTEQRDSAMYRCASSLGGAGANEKLFFGSGTQLSVL.

The chain uses TRBV5-4 and TRBJ2-1; TCRdb calls TRBD1, which cannot be checked without DNA. The V gene's germline CDR1 is SGHNT and CDR2 YYREEE (reference sequence). The CDR3 is 15 amino acids. The CDR3 spells CASSLRTGGYTEQFF.

The chain combines TRBV2 with TRBJ2-7; no DNA is available, so the TRBD1 call from TCRdb remains unchecked. Looked up from germline, CDR1 is SNHLY and CDR2 is FYNNEI. The CDR3 is 15 residues long. The CDR3 loop reads CASRQTGLSSYEQYF.

The chain is built from TRBV4-1 and TRBJ1-1. Germline CDR1 and CDR2: MGHRA and YSYEKL. The CDR3 sequence is 17 residues long. The CDR3 region is CASSQSGWFGSGTEAFF.

The V and J genes are TRBV20-1 and TRBJ2-7; TCRdb calls TRBD1, which cannot be checked without DNA. Germline lookup yields CDR1 DFQATT and CDR2 SNEGSKA (reference sequence). The CDR3 consists of 13 residues. The CDR3 is CSARSGQGYEQYF.

The rearrangement uses TRBV6-1 and TRBJ2-5; TCRdb calls TRBD1, which cannot be checked without DNA. The CDR3 covers 16 residues. Germline V CDR1 and CDR2: MNHNS, SASEGT. The CDR3 here is CASSEVGGGLRETQYF.